This T cell receptor beta chain was found in a study of PD-1 blockade in classical Hodgkin lymphoma. This sample's time point: cycle 4 day 1 (C4D1), after five to seven weeks of nivolumab. Relapses following autologous stem cell transplantation were seen in all patients, with brentuximab vedotin exposure varying. Produced via immunoSEQ multiplex PCR; TCRdb's table is partial and in-frame only. The sample includes over 60,000 clones, roughly nine tenths of them seen just once. Trimming pared 7 bases from V and 8 bases from J, leaving 15 bases between. The CDR3 has 13 residues. Germline V gene lookup returns CDR1 SNHLY and CDR2 FYNNEI.

The sample here was peripheral blood mononuclear cells (PBMCs), taken before the fourth cycle of nivolumab. V is TRBV2 and J is TRBJ1-3, with D tentatively TRBD1 (6 bases). The receptor comes from a human donor with classical Hodgkin lymphoma. The chain's CDR3 is CASIRDMGHTIYF. The DNA of the CDR3 is TGTGCCAGCATTCGGGACATGGGACACACCATATATTTT.